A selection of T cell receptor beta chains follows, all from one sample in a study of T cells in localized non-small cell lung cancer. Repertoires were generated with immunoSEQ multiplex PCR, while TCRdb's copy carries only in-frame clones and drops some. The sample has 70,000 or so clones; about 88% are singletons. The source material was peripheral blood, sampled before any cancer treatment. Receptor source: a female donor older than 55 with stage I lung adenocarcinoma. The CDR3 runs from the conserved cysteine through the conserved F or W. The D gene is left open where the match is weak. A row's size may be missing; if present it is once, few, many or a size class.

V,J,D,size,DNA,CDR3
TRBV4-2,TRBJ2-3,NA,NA,TGTGCCAGCAGCGAAAAGGACGGACGCACAGATACGCAGTATTTT,CASSEKDGRTDTQYF
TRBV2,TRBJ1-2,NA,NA,TGTGCCAGCAGTGAGTCCCCGTGGGGACGATATGGCTACACCTTC,CASSESPWGRYGYTF
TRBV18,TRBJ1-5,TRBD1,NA,TGTGCCAGCTCACCGGGGACAGTCAATCAGCCCCAGCATTTT,CASSPGTVNQPQHF
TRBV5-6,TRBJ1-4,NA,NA,TGTGCCAGCAGCAAAGATTCAACTAATGAAAAACTGTTTTTT,CASSKDSTNEKLFF
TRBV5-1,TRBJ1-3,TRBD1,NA,TGCGCCAGCAGCGCCTCACCGGGACAGGAACTCTCTGGAAACACCATATATTTT,CASSASPGQELSGNTIYF
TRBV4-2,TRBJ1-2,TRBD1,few,TGTGCCAGCAGGCGGACAGGGGGCCGAACGGATGGCTACACCTTC,CASRRTGGRTDGYTF
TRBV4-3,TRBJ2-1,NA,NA,TGCGCCAGCAGCCAAGGCCGTGTGGATGAGCAGTTCTTC,CASSQGRVDEQFF
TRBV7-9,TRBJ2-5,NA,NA,TGTGCCAGCAGCTTTTTCCTAGCGCGGTACCAAGAGACCCAGTACTTC,CASSFFLARYQETQYF
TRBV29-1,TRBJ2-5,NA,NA,TGCAGCGTTGAAGATTTGGGGGGCTCTCGAGAGACCCAGTACTTC,CSVEDLGGSRETQYF
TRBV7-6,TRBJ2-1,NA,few,TGTGCCAGCAGCTTTCAGGGACACGGGAATGAGCAGTTCTTC,CASSFQGHGNEQFF
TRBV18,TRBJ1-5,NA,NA,TGTGCCAGCTCACCATCGGCGGGTGGAGGCAATCAGCCCCAGCATTTT,CASSPSAGGGNQPQHF
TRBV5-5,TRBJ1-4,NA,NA,TGTGCCAGCAGCTTGGCCGATGCAACTAATGAAAAACTGTTTTTT,CASSLADATNEKLFF
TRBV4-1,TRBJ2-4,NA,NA,TGCGCCAGCAGCCAAGATTTGGAACAGTCCAAAAACATTCAGTACTTC,CASSQDLEQSKNIQYF
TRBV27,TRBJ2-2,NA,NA,TGTGCCAGCAGCCCCTCGGAGAGGGTCTTCCCCGCGAACACCGGGGAGCTGTTTTTT,CASSPSERVFPANTGELFF
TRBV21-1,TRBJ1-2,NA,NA,TGTGCCAGCAGCTTTGTTTACACCTTC,CASSFVYTF
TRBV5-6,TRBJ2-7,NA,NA,TGTGCCAGCGGTTTACTCCTAGCGAGTCCTGAGCAGTACTTC,CASGLLLASPEQYF
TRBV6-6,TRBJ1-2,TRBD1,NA,TGTGCCAGCAGATCCAGACAGGGCGGCGGCTACACCTTC,CASRSRQGGGYTF
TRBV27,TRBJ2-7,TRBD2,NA,TGTGCCAGCAGTCCTACTAGCGGGGTGACCTACGAGCAGTACTTC,CASSPTSGVTYEQYF
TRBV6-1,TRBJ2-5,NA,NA,TGTGCCAGCAGTGAAGTCGGAGGGGTCGGGGAGACCCAGTACTTC,CASSEVGGVGETQYF
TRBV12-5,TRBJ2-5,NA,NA,TGTGCTAGTGGTCCCGGGGGAAGTCAAGAGACCCAGTACTTC,CASGPGGSQETQYF
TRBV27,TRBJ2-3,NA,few,TGTGCCAGCAGTCCGGGACACGGCACAGATACGCAGTATTTT,CASSPGHGTDTQYF
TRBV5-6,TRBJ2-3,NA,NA,TGTGCCAGCAGCTTGATTAGCACAGATACGCAGTATTTT,CASSLISTDTQYF
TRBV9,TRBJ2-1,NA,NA,TGTGCCAGCAGCCCCAATCGGGGAAGCTCGTCGTACAATGAGCAGTTCTTC,CASSPNRGSSSYNEQFF
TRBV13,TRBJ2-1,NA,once,TGTGCCAGCAGCCTATATGGAGGGGATGAGCAGTTCTTC,CASSLYGGDEQFF
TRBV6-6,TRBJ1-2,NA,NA,TGTGCCAGCAGTTACACTGAGTACACCTTC,CASSYTEYTF
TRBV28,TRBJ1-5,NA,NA,TGTGCCAGCAGTCCGGACGCTGGATCGGGGGGCAATCAGCCCCAGCATTTT,CASSPDAGSGGNQPQHF
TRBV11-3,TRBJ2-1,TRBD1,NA,TGTGCCAGCCGGGACAGCCGAAATGAGCAGTTCTTC,CASRDSRNEQFF
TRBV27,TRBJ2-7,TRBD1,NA,TGTGCCAGCAGTTTATTGGTTCCGGGACAGGGGATGAGAGGCGAGCAGTACTTC,CASSLLVPGQGMRGEQYF
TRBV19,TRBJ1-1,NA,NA,TGTGCCAGTAGAGCACAGGGAAACACTGAAGCTTTCTTT,CASRAQGNTEAFF
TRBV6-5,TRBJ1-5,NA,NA,TGTGCCAGCAGTGGGAGCAATCAGCCCCAGCATTTT,CASSGSNQPQHF
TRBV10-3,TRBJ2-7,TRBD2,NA,TGTGCCATCAGTGAGGGACTAGCGTACTCCTACGAGCAGTACTTC,CAISEGLAYSYEQYF
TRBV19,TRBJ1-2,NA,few,TGTGCCAGTAGTTCGCCTATTCGCGTCTATGGCTACACCTTC,CASSSPIRVYGYTF
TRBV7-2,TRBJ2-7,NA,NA,TGTGCCAGCAGCTTAGTAGGAGGGGGCCCGAGGGCGCAGTACTTC,CASSLVGGGPRAQYF
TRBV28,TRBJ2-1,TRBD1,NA,TGTGCCAGCAGGGGGACAGGTCACCGTCACAATGAGCAGTTCTTC,CASRGTGHRHNEQFF
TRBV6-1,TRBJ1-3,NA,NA,TGTGCCGCGGAGGACCCAGTGGGATCTGGAAACACCATATATTTT,CAAEDPVGSGNTIYF
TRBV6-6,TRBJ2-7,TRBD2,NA,TGTGCCAGCAGTTCCCAGGGAGCGGGAACCTACGAGCAGTACTTC,CASSSQGAGTYEQYF
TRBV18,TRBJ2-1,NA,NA,TGTGCCAGCTCACCCCACCGGGACCCTCGTGCGGATGAGCAGTTCTTC,CASSPHRDPRADEQFF
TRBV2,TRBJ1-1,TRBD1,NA,TGTGCCACCCAAGGGGGCAGGAACACTGAAGCTTTCTTT,CATQGGRNTEAFF
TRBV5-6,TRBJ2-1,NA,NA,TGTGCCAGCAACCTCTACGGGGCTATTACGTACAATGAGCAGTTCTTC,CASNLYGAITYNEQFF
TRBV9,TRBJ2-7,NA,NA,TGTGCCAGCAGCCCCCGTTCTGGGGGCTACGAGCAGTACTTC,CASSPRSGGYEQYF
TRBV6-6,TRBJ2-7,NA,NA,TGTGCCAGCAGTTTTTCTCCTGAGACCTACGAGCAGTACTTC,CASSFSPETYEQYF
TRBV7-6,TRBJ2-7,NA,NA,TGTGCCAGCAGCCGCGGACAGTTCTACGAGCAGTACTTC,CASSRGQFYEQYF
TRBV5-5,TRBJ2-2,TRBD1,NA,TGTGCCAGCAGACGACTCCAGGGGGACACCGGGGAGCTGTTTTTT,CASRRLQGDTGELFF
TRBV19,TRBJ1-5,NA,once,TGTGCCAGTAGTCTCCGTAGGAGCAATCAGCCCCAGCATTTT,CASSLRRSNQPQHF
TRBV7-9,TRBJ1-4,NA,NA,TGTGCCAGCAGCTTCCAATTCCTAGCAGTGGGTAATGAAAAACTGTTTTTT,CASSFQFLAVGNEKLFF
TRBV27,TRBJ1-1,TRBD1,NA,TGTGCCAGCAAACCGGGACAGGGGGGCGACACTGAAGCTTTCTTT,CASKPGQGGDTEAFF
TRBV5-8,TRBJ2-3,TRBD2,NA,TGTGCCAGCAGCTCTATAGCGGGGGTATCGGATACGCAGTATTTT,CASSSIAGVSDTQYF
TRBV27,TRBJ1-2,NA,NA,TGTGCCAGCAGTTTTCTGCAGGGGAACTATGGCTACACCTTC,CASSFLQGNYGYTF
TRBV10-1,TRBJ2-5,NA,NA,TGCGCCAGCAGTGAGTCGGGTAGTCAAGAGACCCAGTACTTC,CASSESGSQETQYF
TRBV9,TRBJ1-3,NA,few,TGTGCCAGCAGCGTAGCGGCGGTTACTGGAAACACCATATATTTT,CASSVAAVTGNTIYF
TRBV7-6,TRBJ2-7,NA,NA,TGTGCCAGCAGCCGACTATCAGGGGAAATTTACGAGCAGTACTTC,CASSRLSGEIYEQYF
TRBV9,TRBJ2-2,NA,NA,TGTGCCAGCAGCCCCCGGGGGGCTCGCACCGGGGAGCTGTTTTTT,CASSPRGARTGELFF